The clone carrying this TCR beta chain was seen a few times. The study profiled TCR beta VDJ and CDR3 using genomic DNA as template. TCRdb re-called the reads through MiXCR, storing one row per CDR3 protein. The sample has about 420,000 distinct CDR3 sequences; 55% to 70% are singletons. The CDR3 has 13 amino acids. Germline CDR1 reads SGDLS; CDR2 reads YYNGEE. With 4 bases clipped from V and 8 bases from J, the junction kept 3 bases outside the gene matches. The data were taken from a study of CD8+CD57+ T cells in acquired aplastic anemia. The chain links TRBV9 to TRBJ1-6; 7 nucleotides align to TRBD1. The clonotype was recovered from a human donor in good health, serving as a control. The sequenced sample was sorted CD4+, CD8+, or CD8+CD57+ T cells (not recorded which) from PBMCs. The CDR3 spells CASSIQGDSPLHF. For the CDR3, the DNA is TGTGCCAGCAGCATTCAGGGGGATTCACCCCTCCACTTT.